The 4 T cell receptor beta chains below all came from one sample that was sequenced in a study of cytomegalovirus exposure and HLA in healthy donors. PCR used 60 Vbeta primers and 13 Jbeta primers. Data came from immunoSEQ multiplex PCR; TCRdb stores just in-frame clones and leaves some out. The table shows more than 110,000 clones, with roughly four fifths occurring only once. Sequenced input: PBMCs. These receptors were taken from a man aged 30 to 39 in good health and CMV-seropositive.

This sequence joins TRBV19 and TRBJ1-2, with 7 bases aligning to TRBD1. Germline CDR1 reads LNHDA; CDR2 reads SQIVND (reference sequence). J gave up 2 bases and V 0 bases, and 3 bases lay outside the gene matches. The CDR3 extends over 15 amino acids. DNA of the CDR3: TGTGCCAGTAGTATAGATGACAGGGTAAACTATGGCTACACCTTC. It is translated as CASSIDDRVNYGYTF. Full variable domain (outside the CDR3, taken from reference TRBV19 and TRBJ1-2): DGGITQSPKYLFRKEGQNVTLSCEQNLNHDAMYWYRQDPGQGLRLIYYSQIVNDFQKGDIAEGYSVSREKKESFPLTVTSAQKNPTAFYLCASSIDDRVNYGYTFGSGTRLTVV.

This chain uses TRBV2 with TRBJ2-7, with 7 nucleotides matching TRBD1. Trimming cost V 4 bases and J 1 base; bases outside gene matches: 4. The CDR3 is 14 amino acids. CDR1 is SNHLY, CDR2 FYNNEI, per germline. This chain's CDR3 is CASSAQTGSYEQYF. The CDR3 coding sequence is TGTGCCAGCAGTGCCCAGACAGGGTCCTACGAGCAGTACTTC.

In DNA, the CDR3 is TGTGCCAGCAGCGTGGGCGGGAGCCCCCACAACGTCCTGACTTTC. Its translation: CASSVGGSPHNVLTF. V and J are TRBV6-5 and TRBJ2-6; the match to TRBD2 covers 7 bases. The CDR3 spans 15 residues. Germline CDR1 and CDR2: MNHEY and SVGAGI. V lost 6 bases to trimming and J lost 9 bases; unmatched junction nucleotides: 11.

The chain has TRBV4-1 and TRBJ2-7; 10 nucleotides match TRBD2. Trimming cost V 4 bases and J 2 bases; bases outside gene matches: 5. The CDR3 spans 15 residues. Germline V lookup: CDR1 MGHRA, CDR2 YSYEKL. In DNA, the CDR3 is TGCGCCAGCAGCCTAATAGCGGGAGGAACCTACGAGCAGTACTTC. It translates to CASSLIAGGTYEQYF.